One sample yielded the 23 T cell receptor beta chains listed below, sequenced in a study of blood T cells in healthy people across ages. The authors ran a second PCR of roughly 6 to 12 cycles using a sample-barcoded 5' primer and a J-beta primer mix. TCRdb reanalysed the 5' RACE reads using MiXCR and keeps one entry per CDR3 protein. The sample includes 650,000 to 800,000 distinct CDR3 sequences, around two fifths seen only once; the top ten take roughly a fifth. Sequencing was done on a sample of blood. The receptors were sampled from a man aged 55 to 70 in good health.

This clonotype was seen ten or more times. The V and J genes are TRBV5-1 and TRBJ2-7; 11 nucleotides agree with TRBD1. The germline V gene encodes CDR1 SGHRS and CDR2 YFSETQ. Trimming cost V 6 bases and J 6 bases; bases outside gene matches: 8. The CDR3 runs to 14 residues. The CDR3 loop is CASKKDRGRAEQYF. CDR3 in DNA: TGCGCCAGCAAAAAGGACAGGGGGCGCGCCGAGCAGTACTTC. The full variable domain, in which reference TRBV5-1 and TRBJ2-7 provide the parts outside the CDR3, is KAGVTQTPRYLIKTRGQQVTLSCSPISGHRSVSWYQQTPGQGLQFLFEYFSETQRNKGNFPGRFSGRQFSNSRSEMNVSTLELGDSALYLCASKKDRGRAEQYFGPGTRLTVT.

The J gene is TRBJ2-2, the V gene TRBV4-3; D gene uncertain. There are 13 residues in the CDR3. Between the trimmed V and J ends, which lost 1 base and 7 bases, there was a span of 7 bases. The germline V gene encodes CDR1 LGHNA and CDR2 YSLEER. The CDR3 nucleotides are TGCGCCAGCAGCCAAGTTGGTAACGGGGAGCTGTTTTTT. Residues: CASSQVGNGELFF.

As concerns this clonotype: One end of the junction is discordant with germline, which a read error may explain. V gene TRBV25-1 combines with J gene TRBJ1-5; 8 bases map to TRBD1. This CDR3 is 15 amino acids long. The germline V gene has CDR1 MGHDK and CDR2 SYGVNS. The CDR3 nucleotides read TGTACCAGCAGTGACAGGGGCCGGGAAAATCAGCCCCAGCATTTT. This codes for CTSSDRGRENQPQHF.

The chain couples TRBV6-1 to TRBJ2-1; 7 positions agree with TRBD1. Trimming took 10 bases from V and 4 from J; bases not matched to a gene: 7. Germline CDR1 MNHNS, CDR2 SASEGT. The CDR3 runs to 13 residues. The CDR3 loop is CAISRTGYNEQFF. Written as DNA, the CDR3 is TGTGCCATCTCTAGGACAGGTTACAATGAGCAGTTCTTC.

The chain joins TRBV12-3 or TRBV12-4 to TRBJ1-1; a weak D match, TRBD1 (5 bases). The CDR3 is 13 residues long. The germline V and J ends were trimmed by 6 bases and 7 bases, with 15 bases remaining between them. This chain's CDR3 is CASSQYQGGEAFF. The CDR3 DNA reads as TGTGCCAGCAGCCAATATCAGGGTGGTGAAGCTTTCTTT.

The rearrangement uses TRBV5-5 and TRBJ1-1; perhaps TRBD1 as D (6 bases). The V end lost 2 bases, the J end lost 7 bases, and 12 bases lay between the germline ends. This CDR3 spans 13 amino acids. Germline-derived CDR1 and CDR2 are SGHKS and YYEKEE (reference sequence). The CDR3 DNA reads TGTGCCAGCAGCTTCGGGGGGGCGTTTGAAGCTTTCTTT. This sequence encodes CASSFGGAFEAFF.

This clonotype was seen just once. The V gene is TRBV7-9, the J gene TRBJ1-4; no definite D call. V gave up 1 base and J gave up 8 bases, with 5 bases separating them. CDR3 length: 12 residues. In germline, CDR1 is SEHNR, CDR2 FQNEAQ (reference sequence). In nucleotides, the CDR3 is TGTGCCAGCAGCTTAGGACTCGAAAAACTGTTTTTT. As protein: CASSLGLEKLFF.

The rearrangement links TRBV7-2 to TRBJ2-7; perhaps TRBD2 as D (6 bases). The better agreement between TRBJ2-5 and the DNA end casts doubt on the J call. The CDR3 contains 12 residues. The germline V gene has CDR1 SGHTA and CDR2 FQGNSA. The CDR3 protein is CASSLPGRTQYF. In DNA form, the CDR3 reads TGTGCCAGCAGCTTACCCGGGAGGACCCAGTACTTC.

This clonotype was detected only a few times. The genes are TRBV3-1 and TRBJ1-2; D uncertain. CDR1 is LGHDT and CDR2 is YNNKEL in the germline V gene (reference sequence). The CDR3 contains 12 residues. V lost 1 base to trimming and J lost 6 bases, with 6 bases between them. Here the CDR3 DNA reads TGTGCCAGCAGCCAAGGTCCCAATGGCTACACCTTC. Translation gives CASSQGPNGYTF.

The chain employs TRBV28 and TRBJ2-7, with 7 positions matching TRBD1. Germline loops: CDR1 MDHEN, CDR2 SYDVKM. The CDR3 is 12 residues long. V lost 8 bases to trimming and J lost 7 bases; unmatched junction nucleotides: 8. For the CDR3, the DNA is TGTGCCAGCCGATCAGGGGGATTTGAGCAGTACTTC. Translated, it gives CASRSGGFEQYF.

The chain employs TRBV2 and TRBJ2-1; TRBD2 aligns across 8 bases. Per the germline V gene, CDR1 is SNHLY and CDR2 is FYNNEI. CDR3 length: 15 residues. Trimming cost V 6 bases and J 0 bases; bases outside gene matches: 4. The CDR3 protein is CASRSGTSSYNEQFF. CDR3 coding DNA: TGTGCCAGCAGGTCCGGGACTAGCTCCTACAATGAGCAGTTCTTC.

CDR3 protein: CATSRDKTSGGSGELFF. The CDR3 coding sequence is TGTGCCACCAGCAGAGATAAAACTAGCGGGGGTTCCGGGGAGCTGTTTTTT. This chain uses TRBV15 with TRBJ2-2; 11 nucleotides agree with TRBD2. Germline values: CDR1 LNHNV, CDR2 YYDKDF (reference sequence). The CDR3 has 17 amino acids. With 0 bases clipped from V and 6 bases from J, the junction kept 6 bases outside the gene matches. Complete variable domain (other parts from reference TRBV15 and TRBJ2-2): DAMVIQNPRYQVTQFGKPVTLSCSQTLNHNVMYWYQQKSSQAPKLLFHYYDKDFNNEADTPDNFQSRRPNTSFCFLDIRSPGLGDTAMYLCATSRDKTSGGSGELFFGEGSRLTVL.

This clonotype was found a few times. The V and J genes are TRBV27 and TRBJ2-7, with D possibly being TRBD2 (5 bases). The CDR3 sequence is 13 residues long. The ends were cut back, 3 bases at V and 5 bases at J, with 11 bases in the middle. Germline values: CDR1 MNHEY, CDR2 SMNVEV (reference sequence). CDR3 sequence reads: CASSFGGLDEQYF. In DNA, the CDR3 is TGTGCCAGCAGTTTCGGAGGTTTGGACGAGCAGTACTTC.

This clonotype appeared a few times. The V call is TRBV6-6, the J call TRBJ1-4; 7 nucleotides line up with TRBD1. The length of the CDR3 is 14 residues. With 5 bases clipped from V and 5 bases from J, the junction kept 5 bases outside the gene matches. Germline-derived CDR1 and CDR2 are MNHNY and SVGAGI (reference sequence). The CDR3 sequence is CASSRQGRNEKLFF. Here the CDR3 DNA reads TGTGCCAGCAGTCGACAGGGTCGAAATGAAAAACTGTTTTTT.

This clonotype was counted only a few times. The chain uses TRBV20-1 and TRBJ2-7, with D perhaps matching TRBD2 (6 bases). Trimming stripped 0 bases from V and 7 bases from J, with 19 bases between. Looked up from germline, CDR1 is DFQATT and CDR2 is SNEGSKA (reference sequence). This CDR3 has 15 residues. The DNA for the CDR3 is TGCAGTGCTAGAGACGGGAGTTACGGGTATGGTGAGCAGTACTTC. The encoded protein is CSARDGSYGYGEQYF.

The chain has TRBV4-3 and TRBJ2-2; tentatively, D is TRBD1 (7 bases). Germline lookup yields CDR1 LGHNA and CDR2 YSLEER. CDR3 length equals 15 residues. Trimming removed 3 bases from V and 6 bases from J, with 14 bases in between. This chain's CDR3 is CASSHGQGGPGELFF. The CDR3 DNA sequence: TGCGCCAGCAGCCACGGCCAGGGGGGACCCGGGGAGCTGTTTTTT.

The table lists this clonotype with a few counts. V usage is TRBV5-1 and J usage is TRBJ2-5, with 10 bases lining up with TRBD2. Unmatched junction bases numbered 9, after V lost 6 bases and J lost 1 base. Per the germline V gene, CDR1 is SGHRS and CDR2 is YFSETQ. The CDR3 totals 16 residues. As DNA, the CDR3 is TGCGCCAGCACCCTTAGCGGGGGGCCCTTCCAAGAGACCCAGTACTTC. Protein: CASTLSGGPFQETQYF.

The chain is built from TRBV6-2 or TRBV6-3 and TRBJ1-5; 10 nucleotides agree with TRBD1. CDR1 and CDR2 from the germline V gene are MNHEY and SVGEGT. V lost 6 bases, J lost 9 bases, and 20 bases stayed unmatched. The CDR3 totals 18 residues. The CDR3 nucleotides read TGTGCCAGCAGCCCGGCCGGGACAGGGGCCCCCCTAGGACGGCCCCAGCATTTT. Its translation: CASSPAGTGAPLGRPQHF.

The V call is TRBV20-1, the J call TRBJ2-7, with D possibly TRBD1 on 5 matching bases. Germline CDR1 reads DFQATT; CDR2 reads SNEGSKA (reference sequence). This CDR3 is built from 13 residues. Trimming stripped 6 bases from V and 0 bases from J, with 12 bases between. In nucleotides, the CDR3 is TGCAGTGCCCCCGCCAGGGTCTCCTACGAGCAGTACTTC. Residues: CSAPARVSYEQYF.

This clonotype was picked up a small number of times. The chain employs TRBV6-5 and TRBJ2-5; 7 bases map to TRBD1. Germline CDR1 reads MNHEY; CDR2 reads SVGAGI. V lost 2 bases, J lost 3 bases, and 6 bases stayed unmatched. This CDR3 has 15 residues. The CDR3 loop is CASSYASGTEETQYF. The DNA for the CDR3 is TGTGCCAGCAGTTACGCCTCCGGGACAGAAGAGACCCAGTACTTC.

This clonotype was detected a few times. The chain employs TRBV6-2 or TRBV6-3 and TRBJ2-1; D remains ambiguous. This CDR3 has 11 amino acids. Trimming stripped 7 bases from V and 5 bases from J, with 6 bases between. CDR1 and CDR2 (germline): MNHEY, SVGEGT. The CDR3: CASTVHNEQFF. CDR3 in DNA: TGTGCCAGCACGGTGCACAATGAGCAGTTCTTC.

This clonotype was picked up a small number of times. The chain links TRBV10-3 to TRBJ2-7; D assignment may be TRBD1 or TRBD2 (5 bases each). The J call may be wrong; the DNA end is better matched by TRBJ2-5. The CDR3 is 12 residues long. Germline CDR1 and CDR2: ENHRY and SYGVKD. The CDR3 DNA sequence: TGTGCCATCAGGGACTCAGGGGAGACCCAGTACTTC. Its translation: CAIRDSGETQYF.

With regard to this clonotype: The conserved phenylalanine or tryptophan is not found at the CDR3 terminus, so this likely reflects a read error. V gene TRBV5-1 combines with J gene TRBJ2-7; D possibly matches TRBD1 or TRBD2 (5 bases each). V dropped 5 bases and J dropped 2 bases, with 14 bases sitting between them. Per the germline V gene, CDR1 is SGHRS and CDR2 is YFSETQ. This CDR3 comprises 14 residues. CDR3 coding DNA: TGCGCCAGCAGACGGGACGTCGTGACCTACGAGCAGTACTTA. It translates to CASRRDVVTYEQYL.